The clone carrying this T cell receptor (beta chain) was counted at least ten times. Antigen unknown. V was trimmed by 7 bases and J by 4 bases, leaving 11 bases between them. Germline CDR1 reads SEHNR; CDR2 reads FQNEAQ (reference sequence). This CDR3 region has 14 residues. PCR was performed a second time for roughly 7 to 12 cycles using a sample-barcoded 5' primer and a J-beta primer mix. Every molecule of cDNA carried a tag from a template-switch adaptor with 12 random nucleotides. One entry per CDR3 protein results from TCRdb running MiXCR on the 5' RACE reads. Among around 400,000 distinct CDR3 sequences listed, 52% were seen once. The data belong to a study of blood T cells in healthy people across ages. Study-wide results and caveats: As naive T cell percentage varied, TCR beta diversity correlated strongly with it.

The total RNA that was extracted per sample amounted to at least 5 micrograms. The rearrangement links TRBV7-9 to TRBJ1-6; a weak D match, TRBD1 (5 bases). This TCR was sampled from a man aged 55 to 69 in good health. Sequences were obtained from blood. The CDR3 spells CASTGGGYNSPLHF. CDR3 DNA: TGTGCCAGCACCGGGGGAGGGTATAATTCACCCCTCCACTTT.